These 25 T cell receptor beta chains came from one sample sequenced in a study of response to subunit inactivated influenza vaccine. TCRdb passed the RT-PCR reads through MiXCR, listing each CDR3 protein once. The profile shows fewer than 250,000 distinct CDR3 sequences, approximately 15% of them singletons. This material consisted of CD8+ T cells sorted from PBMCs, taken about 5 days after vaccination. These TCRs come from a man aged 45 to 65 who received an inactivated influenza vaccine.

This clonotype showed up just a few times. This chain joins TRBV27 and TRBJ1-6; TRBD1 might be the D (6 bases). Germline V gene data show CDR1 as MNHEY and CDR2 as SMNVEV (reference sequence). Trimming removed 4 bases from V and 6 bases from J, with 7 bases in between. This CDR3 region has 13 residues. CDR3 region: CASSWTVNSPLHF. CDR3 in DNA: TGTGCCAGCAGTTGGACAGTTAATTCACCCCTCCACTTT.

Written as DNA, the CDR3 is TGTGCCAGCAGTTTGGGGTTGGGGGGGTACGGCGAGCAGTACTTC. It codes for CASSLGLGGYGEQYF. This chain joins TRBV28 and TRBJ2-7, with 7 bases that match TRBD2. The germline CDR1 and CDR2 sequences are MDHEN and SYDVKM. V lost 3 bases, J lost 6 bases, and 11 bases stayed unmatched. The CDR3 spans 15 residues.

The chain couples TRBV29-1 to TRBJ2-5; D remains ambiguous. Trimming left V 6 bases short and J 3 bases short, with 5 bases between. Germline values: CDR1 SQVTM, CDR2 ANQGSEA. CDR3 size: 10 residues. The CDR3, as DNA: TGCAGCGTCCTCAAAGAGACCCAGTACTTC. It translates to CSVLKETQYF.

This clonotype occurred a few times. The chain joins TRBV20-1 to TRBJ2-1; weak D call: TRBD2 (6 bases). Germline CDR1 DFQATT, CDR2 SNEGSKA (reference sequence). V shed 5 bases and J shed 5 bases, with 7 bases lying between them. The CDR3 has 11 amino acids. CDR3 sequence reads: CSAGGNNEQFF. In nucleotides, the CDR3 is TGCAGTGCTGGAGGGAACAATGAGCAGTTCTTC.

The rearrangement uses TRBV9 and TRBJ2-7, with 7 bases matching TRBD2. After removal of 3 bases from V and 0 bases from J, the junction contained 6 bases not matched to a gene. Germline V gene sequence: CDR1 SGDLS, CDR2 YYNGEE. The CDR3 is made up of 15 amino acids. The DNA for the CDR3 is TGTGCCAGCAGCGGATCTAGCGGAAGCTCCTACGAGCAGTACTTC. The encoded protein is CASSGSSGSSYEQYF.

This clonotype was seen more than once but under ten times. This chain connects TRBV29-1 to TRBJ2-3, with 9 bases fitting TRBD2. There are 12 residues in the CDR3. After removal of 5 bases from V and 6 bases from J, the junction contained 3 bases not matched to a gene. Germline lookup yields CDR1 SQVTM and CDR2 ANQGSEA. CDR3: CSVPGLADTQYF. DNA for the CDR3: TGCAGCGTTCCCGGACTAGCGGATACGCAGTATTTT.

This clonotype has a handful of counts. The chain combines TRBV19 with TRBJ2-3; D unresolved. Germline CDR1 LNHDA, CDR2 SQIVND (reference sequence). The CDR3 extends over 13 amino acids. Trimming removed 1 base from V and 0 bases from J, with 2 bases in between. The CDR3: CASSIASTDTQYF. For the CDR3, the DNA is TGTGCCAGTAGTATAGCCAGCACAGATACGCAGTATTTT.

At least ten counts were recorded for this clonotype. The rearrangement uses TRBV12-3 or TRBV12-4 and TRBJ2-1; the match to TRBD1 covers 9 bases. V was pared by 4 bases and J by 5 bases, with 9 bases of the junction left unmatched. CDR3 size: 16 residues. In DNA, the CDR3 is TGTGCCAGCAGTTCCATGGACAGGGGAATAAACAATGAGCAGTTCTTC. This encodes CASSSMDRGINNEQFF.

This clonotype was observed once. The genes are TRBV21-1 and TRBJ2-7; the D call TRBD2 from the table was never checked on the DNA. TRBV21-1 is classified as a pseudogene. The CDR3 is 16 residues long. The CDR3 here is CASSKGGLAVSYEQYF. CDR3 DNA sequence: TGTGCCAGCAGCAAAGGCGGACTAGCGGTGTCCTACGAGCAGTACTTC.

This clonotype appeared a few times. The chain couples TRBV29-1 to TRBJ2-3, with unresolved D. The length of the CDR3 is 15 residues. The V end lost 8 bases, the J end lost 1 base, and 19 bases lay between the germline ends. The germline CDR1 and CDR2 sequences are SQVTM and ANQGSEA. The DNA of the CDR3 is TGCAGCCCCATGGTACGGAACAGCGGCACAGATACGCAGTATTTT. As protein: CSPMVRNSGTDTQYF.

The sample holds a few counts of this clonotype. In DNA form, the CDR3 reads TGTGCCAGCAGCCCGTTTCTCAGCAATGAGCAGTTCTTC. It encodes CASSPFLSNEQFF. The rearrangement uses TRBV4-2 and TRBJ2-1; D is undetermined. The CDR3 is 13 amino acids. The V end was cut by 4 bases, the J end by 6 bases, with 10 bases between. Germline lookup yields CDR1 LGHNA and CDR2 YNFKEQ.

This clonotype was recorded once. The V call is TRBV21-1, the J call TRBJ2-7; the D call TRBD1 from the table was never checked on the DNA. TRBV21-1 has pseudogene status. This CDR3 region has 15 residues. The CDR3 nucleotides are TGTGCCAGCAGCAACCCAGGGGACAGATTTTACGAGCAGTACTTC. This translates into CASSNPGDRFYEQYF.

This clonotype was picked up a small number of times. J is TRBJ2-7 and V is TRBV28; no definite D call. The V gene's germline CDR1 is MDHEN and CDR2 SYDVKM. The CDR3 length is 13 residues. V lost 6 bases and J lost 1, with 10 bases in between. The CDR3: CASRLLPSYEQYF. In nucleotides, the CDR3 is TGTGCCAGCAGGTTGCTTCCATCCTACGAGCAGTACTTC.

The table lists this clonotype with many counts. The chain recombines TRBV7-9 with TRBJ1-1, with 10 bases lining up with TRBD1. Germline loops: CDR1 SEHNR, CDR2 FQNEAQ (reference sequence). With 0 bases clipped from V and 4 bases from J, the junction kept 8 bases outside the gene matches. The CDR3 is 17 amino acids. CDR3 region: CASSLASDRGFGTEAFF. CDR3 DNA sequence: TGTGCCAGCAGCTTAGCGTCGGACAGGGGGTTCGGCACTGAAGCTTTCTTT.

V usage is TRBV12-3 or TRBV12-4 and J usage is TRBJ2-5, with 7 bases that match TRBD2. Trimming took 2 bases from V and 1 from J; bases not matched to a gene: 4. The CDR3 length is 15 residues. The CDR3 coding sequence is TGTGCCAGCAGTTTACGGGGGGACCTCCAAGAGACCCAGTACTTC. Amino acids: CASSLRGDLQETQYF.

This clonotype appeared a single time. This could be a read error, since a much larger clone is one nucleotide away. The genes are TRBV14 and TRBJ2-3; 11 nucleotides agree with TRBD2. The CDR3 is made up of 14 amino acids. Germline V gene sequence: CDR1 SGHDN, CDR2 FVKESK. The CDR3 region has the DNA TGTGGCAGCAACCTAGCGGGAGGAGCAGATACGCAGTATTTT. Its translation: CGSNLAGGADTQYF. The variable domain in full, with the rest retrieved from reference TRBV14 and TRBJ2-3, is EAGVTQFPSHSVIEKGQTVTLRCDPISGHDNLYWYRRVMGKEIKFLLHFVKESKQDESGMPNNRFLAERTGGTYSTLKVQPAELEDSGVYFCGSNLAGGADTQYFGPGTRLTVL.

This clonotype came up a few times. The chain joins TRBV28 to TRBJ1-1; 8 nucleotides line up with TRBD1. Germline V gene sequence: CDR1 MDHEN, CDR2 SYDVKM. The CDR3 contains 16 residues. V dropped 5 bases and J dropped 0; count of bases not matched to a gene: 8. This chain's CDR3 is CASSARDRNMNTEAFF. The CDR3, as DNA: TGTGCCAGCAGTGCCCGGGACAGGAATATGAACACTGAAGCTTTCTTT.

This clonotype was counted ten times or more. CDR3: CASTHSDRPNTGELFF. The CDR3 nucleotides are TGTGCCAGCACCCACTCCGACCGCCCGAACACCGGGGAGCTGTTTTTT. The chain couples TRBV28 to TRBJ2-2; D is unclear. Germline CDR1 MDHEN, CDR2 SYDVKM. The CDR3 consists of 16 residues. V was trimmed by 7 bases and J by 0 bases, leaving 15 bases between them.

The rearrangement joins TRBV6-5 to TRBJ2-5; 7 nucleotides line up with TRBD1. Per the germline V gene, CDR1 is MNHEY and CDR2 is SVGAGI. The CDR3 totals 16 residues. With 0 bases clipped from V and 5 bases from J, the junction kept 9 bases outside the gene matches. This chain's CDR3 is CASSYSRQGVGETQYF. The DNA of the CDR3 is TGTGCCAGCAGTTACTCGAGGCAGGGGGTCGGGGAGACCCAGTACTTC.

This clonotype was seen a handful of times. The chain links TRBV20-1 to TRBJ2-7, with D possibly being TRBD2 (7 bases). The V end was cut by 1 base, the J end by 2 bases, with 18 bases between. Germline V lookup: CDR1 DFQATT, CDR2 SNEGSKA (reference sequence). This CDR3 is 16 amino acids long. The CDR3 spells CSARGGGGAVPYEQYF. CDR3 bases: TGCAGTGCTAGAGGAGGGGGGGGCGCGGTTCCCTACGAGCAGTACTTC.

The chain uses TRBV4-3 and TRBJ2-4, with 11 bases aligning to TRBD1. The ends lost 0 bases at V and 2 bases at J; junction bases unmatched: 3. The CDR3 spans 17 residues. CDR1 is LGHNA and CDR2 is YSLEER in the germline V gene. CDR3 sequence (DNA): TGCGCCAGCAGCCAAGAGGGACAGGGGGGAACCAAAAACATTCAGTACTTC. It codes for CASSQEGQGGTKNIQYF.

This clonotype was observed a few times. The chain couples TRBV7-9 to TRBJ1-4; weak D call: TRBD1 (6 bases). The germline V gene has CDR1 SEHNR and CDR2 FQNEAQ (reference sequence). Trimming removed 4 bases from V and 4 bases from J, with 16 bases in between. The CDR3 totals 16 residues. The CDR3: CASSWPVGGRNEKLFF. DNA of the CDR3: TGTGCCAGCAGCTGGCCCGTAGGGGGGCGTAATGAAAAACTGTTTTTT.

The rearrangement uses TRBV23-1 and TRBJ2-2; 7 bases agree with TRBD1. TRBV23-1 is known as an ORF, though its function is uncertain. V shed 3 bases and J 0 bases; nucleotides not matched to a gene: 7. This CDR3 contains 17 residues. Here the CDR3 DNA reads TGCGCCAGCAGTCAGTGCCATGGGACAGCGAACACCGGGGAGCTGTTTTTT. Amino acids: CASSQCHGTANTGELFF.

The chain recombines TRBV6-5 with TRBJ2-3, with D possibly being TRBD1 (7 bases). In germline, CDR1 is MNHEY, CDR2 SVGAGI. The CDR3 sequence is 14 residues long. V was cut by 2 bases and J by 14 bases, with 20 bases left in between. The CDR3 reads CASSYAGQSFGLYF. The CDR3 coding sequence is TGTGCCAGCAGTTACGCGGGACAGTCGTTCGGGCTGTATTTT.

This clonotype turned up a few times. J is TRBJ1-1 and V is TRBV29-1; D not certain. The CDR3 sequence is 12 residues long. V was cut by 5 bases and J by 1 base, with 8 bases left in between. Germline V gene data show CDR1 as SQVTM and CDR2 as ANQGSEA. CDR3 region: CSVPSRNTEAFF. The DNA of the CDR3 is TGCAGCGTTCCCTCCAGGAACACTGAAGCTTTCTTT.